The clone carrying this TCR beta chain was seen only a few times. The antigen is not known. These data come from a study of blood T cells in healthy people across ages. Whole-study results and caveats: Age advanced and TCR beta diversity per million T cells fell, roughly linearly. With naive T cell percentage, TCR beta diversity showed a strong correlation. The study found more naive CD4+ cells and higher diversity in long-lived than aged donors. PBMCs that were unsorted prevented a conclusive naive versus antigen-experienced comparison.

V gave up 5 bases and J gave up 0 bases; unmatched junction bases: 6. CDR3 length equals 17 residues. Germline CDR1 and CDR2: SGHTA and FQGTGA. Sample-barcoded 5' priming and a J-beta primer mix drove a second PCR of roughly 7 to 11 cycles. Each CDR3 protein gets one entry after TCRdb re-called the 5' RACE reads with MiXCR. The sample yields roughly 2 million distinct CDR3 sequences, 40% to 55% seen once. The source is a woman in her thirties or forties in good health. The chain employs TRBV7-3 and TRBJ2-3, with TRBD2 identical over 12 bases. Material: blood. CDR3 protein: CASSLLGLAGSTDTQYF. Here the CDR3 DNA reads TGTGCCAGCAGCCTCCTCGGACTAGCGGGGAGCACAGATACGCAGTATTTT.